The clone carrying this TCR beta chain has only a few counts. The data originate from a study of blood T cell repertoires in COVID-19. Study details: Both acute and convalescent COVID-19 samples were obtained from the United States, Italy and Spain. Sample material is recorded as cDNA or gDNA derived from T cells, B-cell-depleted T cells, or PBMCs.

The length of the CDR3 is 15 residues. CDR1 is SNHLY, CDR2 FYNNEI, per germline. V gave up 2 bases and J gave up 0 bases, with 8 bases separating them. Original handling: By means of reference gene primer amplification, nucleated cell counts were estimated. Profiled with immunoSEQ multiplex PCR; TCRdb holds only in-frame clones, not every one. For V, J and clone size, that table is used; D and trimming come from the DNA. The profile shows about 6,200 clones, 70% to 75% of them singletons. The sequencing sample was made of peripheral blood. The rearrangement joins TRBV2 to TRBJ1-3, with D hard to call. The source is a man aged 55 to 70 with acute or convalescent COVID-19. CDR3 nucleotide sequence: TGTGCCAGCAGTGAACAGGCTTACTCTGGAAACACCATATATTTT. Translated, it gives CASSEQAYSGNTIYF.